The 3 T cell receptor beta chains below come from one sample, sequenced in a study of shared clonotypes between healthy human individuals. The protocol was immunoSEQ multiplex PCR, while the TCRdb copy is restricted to in-frame clones and leaves out a portion. The table records about 1 million clones, about 80% of them present only once. Sequenced: memory CD4+ T cells sorted from blood. Subset defined: CD45RA-negative fraction. The receptors were sampled from a young man in good health.

This chain joins TRBV2 and TRBJ2-7; 7 bases are a match to TRBD2. After removal of 6 bases from V and 4 bases from J, the junction contained 12 bases not matched to a gene. Germline V gives CDR1 SNHLY, CDR2 FYNNEI. CDR3 length: 15 amino acids. The chain's CDR3 is CASSPHLAAEYEQYF. The DNA for the CDR3 is TGTGCCAGCAGCCCACACCTAGCGGCCGAGTACGAGCAGTACTTC.

This clone was counted only a few times. The sample carries other DNA sequences with the same CDR3. The gene calls are TRBV5-1 and TRBJ2-1; 11 bases agree with TRBD2. CDR1 and CDR2 from the germline V gene are SGHRS and YFSETQ. The CDR3 covers 16 residues. Losses at the gene ends were 4 bases for V and 0 bases for J; bases not matched to a gene: 3. The CDR3 loop reads CASSLGTSGSYNEQFF. CDR3 in DNA: TGCGCCAGCAGCCTAGGGACTAGCGGCTCCTACAATGAGCAGTTCTTC.

This sequence joins TRBV7-2 and TRBJ2-1; D may match TRBD1 or TRBD2 (7 bases each). Trimming removed 5 bases at V and 9 bases at J, with 20 bases between. Germline CDR1 SGHTA, CDR2 FQGNSA. CDR3 length: 15 residues. CDR3 amino acids: CASSVTRGRGSEQFF. The CDR3 coding sequence is TGTGCCAGCAGCGTAACCAGGGGGAGGGGGTCTGAGCAGTTCTTC.